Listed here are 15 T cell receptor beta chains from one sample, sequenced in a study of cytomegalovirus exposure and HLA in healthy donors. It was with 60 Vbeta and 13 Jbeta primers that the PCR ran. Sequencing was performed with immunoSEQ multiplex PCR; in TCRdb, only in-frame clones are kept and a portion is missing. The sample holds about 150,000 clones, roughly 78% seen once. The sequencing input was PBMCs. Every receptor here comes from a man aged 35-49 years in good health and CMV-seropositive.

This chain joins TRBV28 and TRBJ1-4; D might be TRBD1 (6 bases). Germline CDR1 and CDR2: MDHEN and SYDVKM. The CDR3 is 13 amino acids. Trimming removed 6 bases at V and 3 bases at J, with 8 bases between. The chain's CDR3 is CASRKGANEKLFF. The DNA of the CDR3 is TGTGCCAGCAGGAAGGGGGCTAATGAAAAACTGTTTTTT.

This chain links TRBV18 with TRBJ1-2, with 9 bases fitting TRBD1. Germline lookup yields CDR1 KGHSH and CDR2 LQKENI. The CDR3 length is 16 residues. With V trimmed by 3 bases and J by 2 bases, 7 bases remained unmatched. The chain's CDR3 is CASSPSSDRGNYGYTF. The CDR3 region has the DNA TGTGCCAGCTCACCGTCCTCAGACAGGGGGAACTATGGCTACACCTTC.

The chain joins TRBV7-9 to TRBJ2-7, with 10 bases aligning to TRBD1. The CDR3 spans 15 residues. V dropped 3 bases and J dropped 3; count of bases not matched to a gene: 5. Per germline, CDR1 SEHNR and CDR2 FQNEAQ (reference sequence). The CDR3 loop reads CASSFRQGANYEQYF. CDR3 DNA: TGTGCCAGCAGCTTTAGACAGGGGGCGAACTACGAGCAGTACTTC.

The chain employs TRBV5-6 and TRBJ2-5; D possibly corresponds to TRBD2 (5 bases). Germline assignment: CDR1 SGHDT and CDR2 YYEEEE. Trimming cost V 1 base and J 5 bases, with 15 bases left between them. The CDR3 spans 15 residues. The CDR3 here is CASSLFGGPHETQYF. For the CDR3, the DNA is TGTGCCAGCAGCTTGTTCGGAGGACCCCACGAGACCCAGTACTTC.

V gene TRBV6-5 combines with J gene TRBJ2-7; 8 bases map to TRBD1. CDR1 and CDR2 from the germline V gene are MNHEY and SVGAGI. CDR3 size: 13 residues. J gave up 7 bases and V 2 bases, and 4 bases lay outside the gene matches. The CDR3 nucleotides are TGTGCCAGCAGTTACCAGGGGGCAGGGGAGCAGTACTTC. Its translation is CASSYQGAGEQYF.

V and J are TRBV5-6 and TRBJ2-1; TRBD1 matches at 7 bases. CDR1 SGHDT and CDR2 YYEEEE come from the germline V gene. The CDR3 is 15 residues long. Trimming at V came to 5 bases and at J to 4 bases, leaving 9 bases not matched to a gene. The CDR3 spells CASSLRDRAYNEQFF. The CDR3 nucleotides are TGTGCCAGCAGTCTCCGGGACAGAGCGTACAATGAGCAGTTCTTC.

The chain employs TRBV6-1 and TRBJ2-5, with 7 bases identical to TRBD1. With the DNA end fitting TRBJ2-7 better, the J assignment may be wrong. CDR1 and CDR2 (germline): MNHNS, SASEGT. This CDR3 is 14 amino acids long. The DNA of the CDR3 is TGTGCCAGCAGTCTTGACAGGGTATCGATCGAGCAGTACTTC. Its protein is CASSLDRVSIEQYF.

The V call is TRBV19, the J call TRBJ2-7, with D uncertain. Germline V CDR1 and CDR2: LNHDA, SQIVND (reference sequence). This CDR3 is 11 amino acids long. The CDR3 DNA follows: TGTTCCTCAGGTAGCTCCTACGAGCAGTACTTC. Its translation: CSSGSSYEQYF. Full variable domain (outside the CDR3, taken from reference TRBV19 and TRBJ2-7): DGGITQSPKYLFRKEGQNVTLSCEQNLNHDAMYWYRQDPGQGLRLIYYSQIVNDFQKGDIAEGYSVSREKKESFPLTVTSAQKNPTAFYLCSSGSSYEQYFGPGTRLTVT.

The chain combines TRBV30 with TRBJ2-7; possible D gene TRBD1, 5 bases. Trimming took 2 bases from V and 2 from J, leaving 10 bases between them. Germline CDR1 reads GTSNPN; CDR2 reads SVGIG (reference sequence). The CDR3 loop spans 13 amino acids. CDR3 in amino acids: CAWSLGEAYEQYF. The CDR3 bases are TGTGCCTGGAGTTTAGGGGAAGCCTACGAGCAGTACTTC. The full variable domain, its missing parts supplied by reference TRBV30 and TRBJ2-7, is SQTIHQWPATLVQPVGSPLSLECTVEGTSNPNLYWYRQAAGRGLQLLFYSVGIGQISSEVPQNLSASRPQDRQFILSSKKLLLSDSGFYLCAWSLGEAYEQYFGPGTRLTVT.

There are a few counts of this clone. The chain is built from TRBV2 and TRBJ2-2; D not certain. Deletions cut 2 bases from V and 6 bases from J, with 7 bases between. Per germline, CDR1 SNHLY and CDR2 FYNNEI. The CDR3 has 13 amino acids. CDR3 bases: TGTGCCAGCAGTGAATCAATGTCCGGGGAGCTGTTTTTT. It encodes CASSESMSGELFF.

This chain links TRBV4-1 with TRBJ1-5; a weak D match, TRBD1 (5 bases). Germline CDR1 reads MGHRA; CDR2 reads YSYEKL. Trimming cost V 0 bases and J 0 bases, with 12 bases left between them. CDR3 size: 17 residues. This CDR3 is CASSQDNSGSSNQPQHF. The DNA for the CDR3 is TGCGCCAGCAGCCAAGATAATTCAGGGTCTAGCAATCAGCCCCAGCATTTT.

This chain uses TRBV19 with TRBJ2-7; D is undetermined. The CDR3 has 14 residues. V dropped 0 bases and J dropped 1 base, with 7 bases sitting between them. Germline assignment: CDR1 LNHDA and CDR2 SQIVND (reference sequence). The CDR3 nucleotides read TGTGCCAGTAGTATAGACTCAGAATCCTACGAGCAGTACTTC. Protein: CASSIDSESYEQYF.

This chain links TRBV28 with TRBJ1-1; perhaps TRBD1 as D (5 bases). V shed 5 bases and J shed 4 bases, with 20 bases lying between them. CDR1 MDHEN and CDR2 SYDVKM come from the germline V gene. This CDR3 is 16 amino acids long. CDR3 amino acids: CASSLSRGGRGTEAFF. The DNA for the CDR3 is TGTGCCAGCAGTCTCTCCCGGGGGGGGAGGGGCACTGAAGCTTTCTTT.

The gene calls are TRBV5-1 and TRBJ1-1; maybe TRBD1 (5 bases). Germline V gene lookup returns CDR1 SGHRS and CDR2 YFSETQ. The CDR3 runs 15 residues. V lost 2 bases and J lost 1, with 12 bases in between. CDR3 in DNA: TGCGCCAGCAGCTTATCTCTTACAGGGAACACTGAAGCTTTCTTT. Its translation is CASSLSLTGNTEAFF.

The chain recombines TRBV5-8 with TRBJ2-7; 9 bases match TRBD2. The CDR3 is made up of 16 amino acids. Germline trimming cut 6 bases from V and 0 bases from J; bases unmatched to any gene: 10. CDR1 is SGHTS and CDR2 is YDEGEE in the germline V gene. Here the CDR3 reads CASIPVAGARSYEQYF. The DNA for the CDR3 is TGTGCCAGCATCCCTGTAGCGGGAGCACGCTCCTACGAGCAGTACTTC.